Detailed here is one T cell receptor beta chain. The data are from a study of T cell responses to AZD1222 COVID-19 vaccine. V lost 5 bases to trimming and J lost 0 bases; unmatched junction nucleotides: 9. The CDR3 is made up of 17 amino acids. CDR1 and CDR2 from the germline V gene are PRHDT and FYEKMQ (reference sequence). TCRdb's copy holds only in-frame clones and misses some; the assay was immunoSEQ multiplex PCR. The repertoire consists of fewer than 110,000 clones, with roughly 88% occurring once and the leading ten covering 20%. The rearrangement joins TRBV13 to TRBJ1-3; 8 bases map to TRBD1. Here the sequenced sample was peripheral blood, taken on day 0 of AZD1222 vaccination. The clonotype originates from an adult in good health. DNA of the CDR3: TGTGCCAGCAGCAGCCCCGGGACAGGTTACTCTGGAAACACCATATATTTT. It translates to CASSSPGTGYSGNTIYF.